The 19 T cell receptor beta chains below all came from one sample that was sequenced in a study of blood T cell repertoires in COVID-19. Repertoires were generated with immunoSEQ multiplex PCR, while TCRdb's copy carries only in-frame clones and drops some. The data contain around 280,000 clones, around 88% of them seen just once; the ten biggest clones take up 6%. Material: PBMCs or T cells enriched from blood (not recorded which). All receptors come from a woman aged 40 to 50 who had recovered from COVID-19.

This sequence joins TRBV29-1 and TRBJ2-3; D call uncertain. Germline CDR1 reads SQVTM; CDR2 reads ANQGSEA. The CDR3 has 14 amino acids. With 6 bases removed from V and 0 bases from J, the gap between germline ends came to 13 bases. The CDR3 sequence: CSVDDGPSTDTQYF. DNA for the CDR3: TGCAGCGTCGATGATGGGCCGAGCACAGATACGCAGTATTTT.

This clone has just a few counts. The V gene is TRBV7-9, the J gene TRBJ1-1, with D unclear. The CDR3 consists of 13 residues. Germline CDR1 and CDR2: SEHNR and FQNEAQ (reference sequence). V lost 7 bases to trimming and J lost 2 bases, with 11 bases between them. The CDR3 DNA follows: TGTGCCAGCACCGGCGGGGTTAACACTGAAGCTTTCTTT. This sequence encodes CASTGGVNTEAFF.

The chain uses TRBV28 and TRBJ2-7; D is perhaps TRBD2 (6 bases). Trimming removed 7 bases at V and 5 bases at J, with 12 bases between. The CDR3 covers 12 residues. CDR1 and CDR2 from the germline V gene are MDHEN and SYDVKM. CDR3 nucleotides: TGTGCCAGCACGGCGGGGTCCCACGAGCAGTACTTC. Its protein is CASTAGSHEQYF.

The chain is built from TRBV30 and TRBJ2-7; 7 nucleotides align to TRBD1. The CDR3 is made up of 13 amino acids. Germline lookup yields CDR1 GTSNPN and CDR2 SVGIG (reference sequence). The trim removed 5 bases at V and 2 bases at J, leaving 6 bases unmatched. The CDR3 coding sequence is TGTGCCTGGGCGACAGGGAATACCTACGAGCAGTACTTC. Protein sequence: CAWATGNTYEQYF.

The rearrangement uses TRBV7-3 and TRBJ2-3; 8 positions match TRBD1. The germline gives CDR1 SGHTA, CDR2 FQGTGA. The V segment lost 5 bases and the J segment 5 bases; nucleotides outside the gene matches: 9. The CDR3 sequence is 15 residues long. CDR3 sequence (DNA): TGTGCCAGCAGCGTCTCCGGGACAGGAATAGATACGCAGTATTTT. This translates into CASSVSGTGIDTQYF.

The rearrangement links TRBV11-3 to TRBJ2-5; the D gene is possibly TRBD1 (5 bases). V was trimmed by 3 bases and J by 2 bases, leaving 7 bases between them. CDR1 is SGHNT and CDR2 is YENEEA in the germline V gene. This CDR3 region has 13 residues. The CDR3 loop reads CASSLDTQETQYF. The CDR3 DNA reads as TGTGCCAGCAGCTTGGACACACAAGAGACCCAGTACTTC.

The rearrangement joins TRBV24-1 to TRBJ1-1; TRBD1 matches at 10 bases. V was pared by 7 bases and J by 0 bases, with 16 bases of the junction left unmatched. CDR1 is KGHDR and CDR2 is SFDVKD in the germline V gene. CDR3 length equals 19 residues. The CDR3 nucleotides read TGTGCCACCAGGCTTACTCCCCGGGACAGGGGAAAAATGAACACTGAAGCTTTCTTT. This gives the protein CATRLTPRDRGKMNTEAFF.

The CDR3 coding sequence is TGTGCCAGTAGTATTATGTCAGGGGTGCGAACTGAAGCTTTCTTT. Translation: CASSIMSGVRTEAFF. The chain couples TRBV19 to TRBJ1-1; the D gene is possibly TRBD1 (6 bases). This CDR3 has 15 amino acids. Trimming took off 3 bases at V and 5 bases at J, with 16 bases between the two ends. Germline CDR1 is LNHDA and CDR2 is SQIVND (reference sequence). The full variable domain, completed using reference TRBV19 and TRBJ1-1, is DGGITQSPKYLFRKEGQNVTLSCEQNLNHDAMYWYRQDPGQGLRLIYYSQIVNDFQKGDIAEGYSVSREKKESFPLTVTSAQKNPTAFYLCASSIMSGVRTEAFFGQGTRLTVV.

The chain couples TRBV28 to TRBJ1-1; perhaps TRBD1 as D (6 bases). This CDR3 has 13 amino acids. Trimming took off 5 bases at V and 11 bases at J, with 18 bases between the two ends. Germline values: CDR1 MDHEN, CDR2 SYDVKM. CDR3 DNA sequence: TGTGCCAGCAGTCTACCGGGACAAATAAGGGCTTTCTTT. Residues: CASSLPGQIRAFF.

The chain joins TRBV13 to TRBJ1-5, with D possibly matching TRBD1 (6 bases). The CDR3 extends over 14 amino acids. Trimming removed 6 bases from V and 7 bases from J, with 16 bases in between. The germline V gene encodes CDR1 PRHDT and CDR2 FYEKMQ (reference sequence). CDR3 nucleotide sequence: TGTGCCAGCAGTTCCCGAACAGGGAACCAGCCCCAGCATTTT. Translation: CASSSRTGNQPQHF.

This clone was recorded only once. The J gene is TRBJ2-1, the V gene TRBV12-3 or TRBV12-4, with a tentative D call TRBD2 (5 bases). This CDR3 has 13 residues. Trimming took 7 bases from V and 6 from J, leaving 13 bases between them. The CDR3 spells CASTPGSANEQFF. The CDR3 DNA reads TGTGCCAGCACCCCGGGGAGCGCCAATGAGCAGTTCTTC.

This clone was picked up one time. The rearrangement joins TRBV6-1 to TRBJ2-7, with 11 nucleotides matching TRBD2. Trimming removed 4 bases from V and 4 bases from J; junction bases left unmatched: 3. The CDR3 is made up of 14 amino acids. The germline CDR1 and CDR2 sequences are MNHNS and SASEGT. The CDR3 spells CASSVAGGPYEQYF. In DNA, the CDR3 is TGTGCCAGCAGTGTAGCGGGAGGGCCGTACGAGCAGTACTTC.

Here the CDR3 reads CASSRDRSMNTEAFF. The CDR3 DNA follows: TGTGCCAGCAGTCGGGACAGGTCGATGAACACTGAAGCTTTCTTT. The V and J genes are TRBV27 and TRBJ1-1; TRBD1 matches 8 bases. Germline V gene data show CDR1 as MNHEY and CDR2 as SMNVEV (reference sequence). The CDR3 extends over 15 amino acids. Germline trimming cut 5 bases from V and 0 bases from J; bases unmatched to any gene: 5.

To note about this clone: Other nucleotide sequences in the sample specify the same CDR3. The gene calls are TRBV28 and TRBJ1-1; D perhaps matches TRBD1 (5 bases). Trimming cost V 5 bases and J 5 bases, with 15 bases left between them. CDR1 is MDHEN and CDR2 is SYDVKM in the germline V gene. CDR3 length: 14 residues. CDR3 protein: CASSPPGRGTEAFF. As DNA, the CDR3 is TGTGCCAGCAGTCCTCCAGGGCGGGGGACTGAAGCTTTCTTT.

The chain has TRBV5-1 and TRBJ2-5, with D perhaps matching TRBD2 (6 bases). CDR1 is SGHRS, CDR2 YFSETQ, per germline. Trimming stripped 4 bases from V and 5 bases from J, with 18 bases between. CDR3 length: 15 residues. The CDR3 coding sequence is TGCGCCAGCAGCCTAAGACTAGACGGAGGGGAGACCCAGTACTTC. Translation gives CASSLRLDGGETQYF. The full variable domain, completed using reference TRBV5-1 and TRBJ2-5, is KAGVTQTPRYLIKTRGQQVTLSCSPISGHRSVSWYQQTPGQGLQFLFEYFSETQRNKGNFPGRFSGRQFSNSRSEMNVSTLELGDSALYLCASSLRLDGGETQYFGPGTRLLVL.

The chain recombines TRBV7-3 with TRBJ1-1; D perhaps matches TRBD1 (5 bases). This CDR3 contains 14 residues. Germline CDR1 is SGHTA and CDR2 is FQGTGA. Trimming pared 5 bases from V and 7 bases from J, leaving 17 bases between. As DNA, the CDR3 is TGTGCCAGCAGCCCTACAGGCGCCCCTCATGAAGCTTTCTTT. It specifies CASSPTGAPHEAFF.

This chain links TRBV7-2 with TRBJ1-1; 8 positions agree with TRBD1. Per the germline V gene, CDR1 is SGHTA and CDR2 is FQGNSA. The CDR3 is made up of 14 amino acids. Unmatched junction bases numbered 9, after V lost 6 bases and J lost 6 bases. CDR3 coding DNA: TGTGCCAGCAGTTGGACTGGACAGGGCCCTGAAGCTTTCTTT. Protein sequence: CASSWTGQGPEAFF.

The chain uses TRBV6-2 or TRBV6-3 and TRBJ2-3; D unresolved. The CDR3 length is 14 residues. Trimming shortened V by 4 bases and J by 5 bases, and 13 bases separated the two germline ends. Germline lookup yields CDR1 MNHEY and CDR2 SVGEGT. CDR3 DNA sequence: TGTGCCAGCAGTTTCCATCCCTCGGGAGATACGCAGTATTTT. Translated, it gives CASSFHPSGDTQYF.

J is TRBJ1-1 and V is TRBV11-1; D not resolved. Germline-derived CDR1 and CDR2 are SGHAT and FQDESV (reference sequence). The CDR3 totals 13 residues. Trimming took off 3 bases at V and 1 base at J, with 6 bases between the two ends. This chain's CDR3 is CASSLAENTEAFF. DNA of the CDR3: TGTGCCAGCAGCTTGGCTGAGAACACTGAAGCTTTCTTT.